This T cell receptor (beta chain) was sequenced during a study of OX40 agonist ivuxolimab in advanced cancers. Study observations and caveats: Doses of 0.1 to 3.0 mg/kg were accompanied by clonal expansion of CD4+ and CD8+ blood T cells by week 6.

CDR1 and CDR2 (germline): LNHDA, SQIVND (reference sequence). The CDR3 sequence is 16 residues long. V shed 5 bases and J 3 bases; nucleotides not matched to a gene: 11. Turning to this clone: Its antigen is still unknown.

The assay was immunoSEQ multiplex PCR, and TCRdb's table has in-frame clones only and misses some. Altogether 95,000 to 100,000 clones are present, roughly four fifths being singletons, with the ten largest covering roughly 1.5%. The chain carries TRBV19 and TRBJ2-3, with TRBD2 matching 7 bases. This sequence was found in an adult with an advanced solid tumor such as melanoma, head and neck, liver or kidney cancer. The sample consisted of CD4+ or CD8+ T cells sorted from blood, taken in a trial of the OX40 agonist ivuxolimab. The CDR3 protein is CASSSGGGPRTDTQYF. The CDR3 coding sequence is TGTGCCAGTAGTTCAGGCGGGGGTCCGCGGACAGATACGCAGTATTTT.